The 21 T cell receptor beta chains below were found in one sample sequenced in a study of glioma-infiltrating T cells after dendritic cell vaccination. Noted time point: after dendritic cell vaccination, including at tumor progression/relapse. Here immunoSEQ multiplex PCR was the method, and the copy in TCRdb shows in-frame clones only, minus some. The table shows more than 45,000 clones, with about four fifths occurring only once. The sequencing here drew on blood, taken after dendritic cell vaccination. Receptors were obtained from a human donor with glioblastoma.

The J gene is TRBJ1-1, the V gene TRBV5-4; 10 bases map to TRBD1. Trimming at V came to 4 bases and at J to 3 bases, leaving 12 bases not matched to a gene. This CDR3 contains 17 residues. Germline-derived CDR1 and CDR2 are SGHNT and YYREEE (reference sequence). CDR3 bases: TGTGCCAGCAGCCTCGGACAGGGGGGGATTAGGGACACTGAAGCTTTCTTT. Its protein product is CASSLGQGGIRDTEAFF.

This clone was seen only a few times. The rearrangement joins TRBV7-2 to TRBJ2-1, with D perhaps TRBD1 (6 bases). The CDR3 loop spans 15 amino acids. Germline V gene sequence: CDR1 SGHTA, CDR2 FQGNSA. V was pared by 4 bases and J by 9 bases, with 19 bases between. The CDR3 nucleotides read TGTGCCAGCAGCTACCCCGGGACAAGGAGACTTGAGCAGTTCTTC. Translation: CASSYPGTRRLEQFF.

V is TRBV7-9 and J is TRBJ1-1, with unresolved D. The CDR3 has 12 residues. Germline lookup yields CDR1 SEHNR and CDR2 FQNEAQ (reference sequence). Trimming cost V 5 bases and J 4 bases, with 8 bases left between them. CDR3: CASSLSATEAFF. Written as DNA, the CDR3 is TGTGCCAGCAGCCTAAGTGCCACTGAAGCTTTCTTT.

CDR3: CASSFGGPSTDTQYF. The CDR3, as DNA: TGCGCCAGCAGCTTCGGGGGGCCGAGCACAGATACGCAGTATTTT. This rearrangement joins TRBV5-1 to TRBJ2-3; TRBD2 is a possible D gene (7 bases). V dropped 2 bases and J dropped 0 bases, with 10 bases sitting between them. CDR1 SGHRS and CDR2 YFSETQ come from the germline V gene. The CDR3 is made up of 15 amino acids.

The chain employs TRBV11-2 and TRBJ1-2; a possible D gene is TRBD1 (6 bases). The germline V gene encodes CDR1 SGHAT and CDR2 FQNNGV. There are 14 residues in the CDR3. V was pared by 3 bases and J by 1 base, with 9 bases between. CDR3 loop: CASSLGAGNYGYTF. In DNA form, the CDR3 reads TGTGCCAGCAGCTTGGGGGCGGGTAACTATGGCTACACCTTC.

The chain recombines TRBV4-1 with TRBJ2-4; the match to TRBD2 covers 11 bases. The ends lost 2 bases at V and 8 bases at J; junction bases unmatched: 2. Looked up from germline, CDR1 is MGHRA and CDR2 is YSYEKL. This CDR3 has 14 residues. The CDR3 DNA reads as TGCGCCAGCAGCCAATTGGGACTAGCGGACATTCAGTACTTC. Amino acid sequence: CASSQLGLADIQYF.

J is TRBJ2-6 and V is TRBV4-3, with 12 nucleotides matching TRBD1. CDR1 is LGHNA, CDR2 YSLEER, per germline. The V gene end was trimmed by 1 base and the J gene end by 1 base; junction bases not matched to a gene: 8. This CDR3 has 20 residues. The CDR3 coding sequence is TGCGCCAGCAGCCAAGCCCCGTCGGGACAGGGGGCATCTGGGGCCAACGTCCTGACTTTC. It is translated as CASSQAPSGQGASGANVLTF.

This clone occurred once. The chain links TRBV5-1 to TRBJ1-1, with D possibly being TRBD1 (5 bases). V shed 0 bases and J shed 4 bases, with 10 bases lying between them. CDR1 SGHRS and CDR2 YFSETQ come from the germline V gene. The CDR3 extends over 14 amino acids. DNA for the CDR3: TGCGCCAGCAGCTTGGACACGGGGGGCACTGAAGCTTTCTTT. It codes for CASSLDTGGTEAFF.

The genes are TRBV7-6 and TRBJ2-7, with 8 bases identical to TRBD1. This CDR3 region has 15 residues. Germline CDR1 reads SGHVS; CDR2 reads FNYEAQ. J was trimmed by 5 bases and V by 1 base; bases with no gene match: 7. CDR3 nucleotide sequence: TGTGCCAGCAGCTTAGAGCAGGGGGCGGCGGACGAGCAGTACTTC. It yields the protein CASSLEQGAADEQYF.

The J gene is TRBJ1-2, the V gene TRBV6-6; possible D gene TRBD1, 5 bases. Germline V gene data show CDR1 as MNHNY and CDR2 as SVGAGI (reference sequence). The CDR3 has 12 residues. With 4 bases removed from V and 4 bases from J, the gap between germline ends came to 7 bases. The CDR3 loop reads CASSSDSYGYTF. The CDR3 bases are TGTGCCAGCAGTTCCGACAGCTATGGCTACACCTTC.

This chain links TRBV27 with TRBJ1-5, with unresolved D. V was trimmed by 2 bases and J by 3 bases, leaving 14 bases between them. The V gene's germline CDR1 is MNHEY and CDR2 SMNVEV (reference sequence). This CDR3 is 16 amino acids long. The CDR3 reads CASSLTTARHNQPQHF. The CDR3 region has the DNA TGTGCCAGCAGTTTAACAACAGCAAGACACAATCAGCCCCAGCATTTT.

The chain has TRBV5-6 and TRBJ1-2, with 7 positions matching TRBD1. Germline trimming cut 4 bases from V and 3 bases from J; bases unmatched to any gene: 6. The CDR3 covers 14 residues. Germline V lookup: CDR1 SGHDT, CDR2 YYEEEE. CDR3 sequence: CASSRQGSYYGYTF. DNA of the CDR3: TGTGCCAGCAGCCGACAGGGCTCGTACTATGGCTACACCTTC.

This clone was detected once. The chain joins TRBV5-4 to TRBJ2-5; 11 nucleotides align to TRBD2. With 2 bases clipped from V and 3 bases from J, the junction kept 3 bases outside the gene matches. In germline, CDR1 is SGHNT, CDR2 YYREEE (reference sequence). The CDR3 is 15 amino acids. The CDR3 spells CASSFPGLAEETQYF. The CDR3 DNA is TGTGCCAGCAGCTTCCCGGGACTAGCGGAAGAGACCCAGTACTTC.

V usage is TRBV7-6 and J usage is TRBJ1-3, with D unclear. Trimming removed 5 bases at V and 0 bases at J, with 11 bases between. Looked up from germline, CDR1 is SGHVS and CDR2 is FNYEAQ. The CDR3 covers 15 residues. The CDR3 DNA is TGTGCCAGCAGCCCCGGCGCGGCCTCTGGAAACACCATATATTTT. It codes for CASSPGAASGNTIYF.

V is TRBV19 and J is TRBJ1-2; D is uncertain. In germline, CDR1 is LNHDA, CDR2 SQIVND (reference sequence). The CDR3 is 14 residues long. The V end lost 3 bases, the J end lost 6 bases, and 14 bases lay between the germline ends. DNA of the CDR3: TGTGCCAGTAGTATGAATCAGGAGGCGGATGGCTACACCTTC. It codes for CASSMNQEADGYTF.

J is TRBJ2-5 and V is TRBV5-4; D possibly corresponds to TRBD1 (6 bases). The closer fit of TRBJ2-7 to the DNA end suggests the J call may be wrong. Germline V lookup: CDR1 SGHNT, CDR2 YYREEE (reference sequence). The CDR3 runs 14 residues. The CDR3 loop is CASSLATGSNEQYF. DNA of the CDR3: TGTGCCAGCAGCTTGGCTACAGGGAGCAACGAGCAGTACTTC.

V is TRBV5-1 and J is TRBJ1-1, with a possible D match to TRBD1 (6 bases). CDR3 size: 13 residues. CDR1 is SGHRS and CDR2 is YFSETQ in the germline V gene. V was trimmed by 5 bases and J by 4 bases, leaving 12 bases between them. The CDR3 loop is CASRSTQGTEAFF. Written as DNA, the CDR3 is TGCGCCAGCAGATCCACACAGGGCACTGAAGCTTTCTTT.

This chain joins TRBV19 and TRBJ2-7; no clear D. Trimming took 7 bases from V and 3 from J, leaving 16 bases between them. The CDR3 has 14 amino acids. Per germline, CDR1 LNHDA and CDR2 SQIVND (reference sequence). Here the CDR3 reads CASNPDNRYYEQYF. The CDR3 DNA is TGTGCCAGTAACCCCGACAACCGGTACTACGAGCAGTACTTC. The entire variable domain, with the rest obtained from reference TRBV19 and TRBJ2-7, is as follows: DGGITQSPKYLFRKEGQNVTLSCEQNLNHDAMYWYRQDPGQGLRLIYYSQIVNDFQKGDIAEGYSVSREKKESFPLTVTSAQKNPTAFYLCASNPDNRYYEQYFGPGTRLTVT.

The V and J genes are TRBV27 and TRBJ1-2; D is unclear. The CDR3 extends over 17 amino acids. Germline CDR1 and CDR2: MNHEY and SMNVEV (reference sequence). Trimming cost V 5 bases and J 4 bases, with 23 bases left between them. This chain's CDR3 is CASSALPTGRNSYGYTF. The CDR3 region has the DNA TGTGCCAGCAGTGCTCTACCGACCGGGAGAAACTCCTATGGCTACACCTTC.

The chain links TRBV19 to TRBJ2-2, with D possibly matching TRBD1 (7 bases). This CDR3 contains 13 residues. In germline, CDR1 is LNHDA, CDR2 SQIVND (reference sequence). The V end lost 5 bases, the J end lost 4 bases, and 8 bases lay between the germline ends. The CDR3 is CASSQGGTGELFF. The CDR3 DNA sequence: TGTGCCAGTAGTCAGGGGGGCACCGGGGAGCTGTTTTTT.

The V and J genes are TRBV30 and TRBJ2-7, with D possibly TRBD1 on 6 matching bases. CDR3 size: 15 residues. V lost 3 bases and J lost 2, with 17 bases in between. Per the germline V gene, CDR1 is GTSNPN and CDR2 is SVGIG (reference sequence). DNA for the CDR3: TGTGCCTGGAGCGATCCTATTGGACAGACCTACGAGCAGTACTTC. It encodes CAWSDPIGQTYEQYF.